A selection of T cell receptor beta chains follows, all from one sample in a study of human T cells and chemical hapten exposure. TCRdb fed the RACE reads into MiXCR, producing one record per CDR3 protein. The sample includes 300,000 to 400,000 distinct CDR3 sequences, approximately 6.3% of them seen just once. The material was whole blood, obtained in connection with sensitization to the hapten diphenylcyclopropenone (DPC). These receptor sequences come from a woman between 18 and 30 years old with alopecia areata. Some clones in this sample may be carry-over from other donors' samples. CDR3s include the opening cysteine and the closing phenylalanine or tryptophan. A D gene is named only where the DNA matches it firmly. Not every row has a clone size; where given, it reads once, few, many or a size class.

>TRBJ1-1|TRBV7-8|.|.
CASQEKGTEAFF
TGTGCCAGTCAGGAGAAGGGGACTGAAGCTTTCTTT
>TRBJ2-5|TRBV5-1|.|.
CASSLNAGLETQYF
TGCGCCAGCAGCCTCAATGCAGGGTTGGAGACCCAGTACTTC
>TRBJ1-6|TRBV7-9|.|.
CASSLWGDPGTLHF
TGTGCCAGCAGCTTATGGGGGGACCCAGGGACCCTCCACTTT
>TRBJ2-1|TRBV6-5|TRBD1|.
CASSRYPPGQGHNEQFF
TGTGCCAGCAGCCGATATCCCCCGGGACAGGGGCACAATGAGCAGTTCTTC
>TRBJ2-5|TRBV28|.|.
CASSRLGGQETQYF
TGTGCCAGCAGCCGCCTGGGCGGGCAAGAGACCCAGTACTTC
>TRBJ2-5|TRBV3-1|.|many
CASSLVDQETQYF
TGTGCCAGCAGCCTAGTGGACCAAGAGACCCAGTACTTC
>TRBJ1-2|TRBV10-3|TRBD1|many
CAISGGDSYGYTF
TGTGCCATCAGTGGAGGGGACAGTTATGGCTACACCTTC
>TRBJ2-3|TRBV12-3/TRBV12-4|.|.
CASSADRNTQYF
TGTGCCAGCAGTGCCGACCGGAATACGCAGTATTTT
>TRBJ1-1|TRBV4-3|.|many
CASSQEAEGEAFF
TGCGCCAGCAGCCAAGAGGCCGAAGGGGAAGCTTTCTTT
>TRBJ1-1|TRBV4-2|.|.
CASSKGDLAEVFF
TGTGCCAGCAGCAAGGGAGACTTAGCCGAGGTTTTCTTT
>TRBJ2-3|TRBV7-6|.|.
CASSRGQTTDTQYF
TGTGCCAGCAGCCGTGGACAGACTACAGATACGCAGTATTTT
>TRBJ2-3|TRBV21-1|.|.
CASSARLRTDTQYF
TGTGCCAGCAGCGCTAGGCTTCGCACAGATACGCAGTATTTT
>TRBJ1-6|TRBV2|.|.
CASSEPTGTDNSPLHF
TGTGCCAGCAGTGAACCGACCGGGACGGATAATTCACCCCTCCACTTT
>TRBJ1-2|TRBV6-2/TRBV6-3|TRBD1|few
CASSSISGQGTVANYGYTF
TGTGCCAGCAGTTCGATCTCTGGACAGGGGACCGTGGCAAACTATGGCTACACCTTC
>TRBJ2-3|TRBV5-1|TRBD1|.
CATSYGDRVTDTQYF
TGCGCCACCTCGTACGGGGACAGAGTGACAGATACGCAGTATTTT
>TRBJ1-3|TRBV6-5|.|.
CASSYSIQGSGNTIYF
TGTGCCAGCAGTTACTCGATCCAGGGCTCTGGAAACACCATATATTTT
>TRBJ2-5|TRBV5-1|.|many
CASSGQETQYF
TGCGCCAGCAGCGGCCAAGAGACCCAGTACTTC
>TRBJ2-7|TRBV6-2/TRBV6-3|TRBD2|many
CASSSGTRKGEQYF
TGTGCCAGCAGTTCCGGGACTAGAAAAGGCGAGCAGTACTTC
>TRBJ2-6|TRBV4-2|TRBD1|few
CASSLLDRSRSSGANVLTF
TGTGCCAGCAGCCTATTGGACAGGTCCAGGAGCTCTGGGGCCAACGTCCTGACTTTC
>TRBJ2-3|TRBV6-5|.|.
CASSYSTVTDTQYF
TGTGCCAGCAGTTACTCGACGGTTACAGATACGCAGTATTTT
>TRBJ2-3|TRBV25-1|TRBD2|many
CASSEYGGSGALTDTQYF
TGTGCCAGCAGTGAATATGGGGGTAGCGGGGCCCTCACAGATACGCAGTATTTT
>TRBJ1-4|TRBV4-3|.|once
CASSQVRDGEKLFF
TGCGCCAGCAGCCAAGTCCGGGACGGGGAAAAACTGTTTTTT
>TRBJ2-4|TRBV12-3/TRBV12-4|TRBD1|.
CASDPQGAGNIQYF
TGTGCCAGCGACCCCCAGGGGGCCGGAAACATTCAGTACTTC
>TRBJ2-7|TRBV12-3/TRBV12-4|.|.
CASSLSPPGVEQYF
TGTGCCAGCAGTTTATCCCCCCCAGGAGTCGAGCAGTACTTC
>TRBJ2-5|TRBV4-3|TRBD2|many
CASSQDWASGGALETQYF
TGCGCCAGCAGCCAAGATTGGGCTAGCGGGGGGGCCCTAGAGACCCAGTACTTC
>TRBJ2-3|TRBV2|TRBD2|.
CASSERTSGGYTDTQYF
TGTGCCAGCAGTGAAAGGACTAGCGGGGGGTACACAGATACGCAGTATTTT
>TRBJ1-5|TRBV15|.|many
CATSRDAREREIWSNQPQHF
TGTGCCACCAGCAGAGATGCGCGGGAGCGCGAAATCTGGAGCAATCAGCCCCAGCATTTT
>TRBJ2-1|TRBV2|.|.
CASRAEGNEQFF
TGTGCCAGCAGAGCTGAGGGGAATGAGCAGTTCTTC
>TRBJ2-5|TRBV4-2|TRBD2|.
CASSQDPGGPQETQYF
TGTGCCAGCAGCCAAGATCCGGGGGGGCCTCAAGAGACCCAGTACTTC
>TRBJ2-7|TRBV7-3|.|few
CASSLEESYEQYF
TGTGCCAGCAGCTTAGAGGAATCCTACGAGCAGTACTTC
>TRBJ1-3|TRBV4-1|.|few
CASSAISGNTIYF
TGCGCCAGCAGCGCTATTTCAGGAAACACCATATATTTT
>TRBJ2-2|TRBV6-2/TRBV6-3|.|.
CASSYSQSLVFYTGELFF
TGTGCCAGCAGTTACTCGCAGTCACTAGTATTTTACACCGGGGAGCTGTTTTTT
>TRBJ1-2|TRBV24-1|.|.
CATSGATDTYGYTF
TGTGCCACCAGTGGCGCGACGGACACCTATGGCTACACCTTC
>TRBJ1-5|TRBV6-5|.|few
CASSYSRGGQPQHF
TGTGCCAGCAGTTACTCCAGGGGAGGTCAGCCCCAGCATTTT
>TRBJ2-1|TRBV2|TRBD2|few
CASSEEERGVYNEQFF
TGTGCCAGCAGTGAAGAAGAGCGGGGGGTCTACAATGAGCAGTTCTTC
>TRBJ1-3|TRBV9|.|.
CASSVDMGGTIYF
TGTGCCAGCAGCGTAGACATGGGGGGCACCATATATTTT
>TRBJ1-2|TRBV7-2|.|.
CASSFRQIGPGYTF
TGTGCCAGCAGCTTTAGGCAGATTGGGCCCGGCTACACCTTC
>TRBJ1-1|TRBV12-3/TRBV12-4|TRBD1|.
CASSLYQGAEAFF
TGTGCCAGCAGTTTATACCAGGGGGCTGAAGCTTTCTTT
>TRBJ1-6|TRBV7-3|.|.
CASSLWGIRNSPLHF
TGTGCCAGCAGCCTTTGGGGGATCAGGAATTCACCCCTCCACTTT
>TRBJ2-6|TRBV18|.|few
CASSPRSGGANVLTF
TGTGCCAGCTCACCCCGCTCCGGCGGGGCCAACGTCCTGACTTTC
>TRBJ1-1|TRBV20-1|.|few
CSASPGTTEAFF
TGCAGTGCTAGCCCTGGGACCACTGAAGCTTTCTTT
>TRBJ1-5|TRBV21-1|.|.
CASSKVGDTDSNQPQHF
TGTGCCAGCAGCAAAGTAGGGGACACCGATAGCAATCAGCCCCAGCATTTT
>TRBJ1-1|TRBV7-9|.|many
CASSPPGTEAFF
TGTGCCAGCAGCCCACCGGGTACTGAAGCTTTCTTT
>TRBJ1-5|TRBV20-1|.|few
CSASGNQPQHF
TGCAGTGCTAGTGGGAATCAGCCCCAGCATTTT